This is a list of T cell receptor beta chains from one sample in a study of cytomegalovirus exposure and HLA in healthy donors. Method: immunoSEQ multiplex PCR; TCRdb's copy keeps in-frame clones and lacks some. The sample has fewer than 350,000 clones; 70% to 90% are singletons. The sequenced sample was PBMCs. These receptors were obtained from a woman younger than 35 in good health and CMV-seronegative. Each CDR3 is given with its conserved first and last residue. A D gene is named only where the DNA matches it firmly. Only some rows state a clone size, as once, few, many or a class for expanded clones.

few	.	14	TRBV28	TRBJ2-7	TGTGCCAGCAGAGGGGGGGGTACGCCCTACGAGCAGTACTTC	CASRGGGTPYEQYF
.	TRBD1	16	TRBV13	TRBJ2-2	TGTGCCAGCAGCCCACTACAGGGGGCGCACACCGGGGAGCTGTTTTTT	CASSPLQGAHTGELFF
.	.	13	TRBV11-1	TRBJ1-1	TGTGCCAGCAGCCAGGGCAGACGAGGAGAAGCTTTCTTT	CASSQGRRGEAFF
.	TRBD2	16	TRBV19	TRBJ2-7	TGTGCCAGTAGTATAGATGAGACTAGCGGGAGTGACGAGCAGTACTTC	CASSIDETSGSDEQYF
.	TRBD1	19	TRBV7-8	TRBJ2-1	TGTGCCAGCAGCGGAATCGGGACAGGTCAACCTGGGTCCTACAATGAGCAGTTCTTC	CASSGIGTGQPGSYNEQFF
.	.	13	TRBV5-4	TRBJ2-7	TGTGCCAGCAGCTCCGGCCTGGGAGACGAGCAGTACTTC	CASSSGLGDEQYF
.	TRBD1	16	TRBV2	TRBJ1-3	TGTGCCAGCAGGAGGGGGGACAGATTCCCTGGAAACACCATATATTTT	CASRRGDRFPGNTIYF
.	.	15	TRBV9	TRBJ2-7	TGTGCCAGCAGCGTAACGGCGGGGAGCTCCTACGAGCAGTACTTC	CASSVTAGSSYEQYF
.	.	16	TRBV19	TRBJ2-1	TGTGCCAGTAGTGACAATTCCCCGTCCAGGGGGAGGGAGCAGTTCTTC	CASSDNSPSRGREQFF
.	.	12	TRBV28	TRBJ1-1	TGTGCCAGCAGTTTTCCTAACACTGAAGCTTTCTTT	CASSFPNTEAFF